This T cell receptor (beta chain) was captured by sequencing in a study of Graves' ophthalmopathy and Graves' hyperthyroidism. CDR3 regions of TCR beta were amplified from RNA transcripts. RT-PCR with HTBI primers came first, then second-round multiplex PCR. TCRdb re-derived calls from the multiplex PCR reads in MiXCR, one entry per CDR3 protein. This sample has about 620,000 distinct CDR3 sequences, with 22% found just once. Excluded: other autoimmune disease, uncontrolled infection, pregnancy or lactation. The PBMC fraction was derived from 10 ml of fresh peripheral blood. This clonotype showed up many times. This CDR3 region has 14 residues. Losses at the gene ends were 5 bases for V and 2 bases for J; bases not matched to a gene: 3.

The specimen was peripheral blood. The source of this sequence is a young woman with stable Graves' hyperthyroidism. Some clones in this sample may be carry-over from other donors' samples. The chain recombines TRBV12-3 or TRBV12-4 with TRBJ1-3; TRBD1 aligns across 7 bases. CDR3 nucleotides: TGTGCCAGCAGTCTAGGGACAGCTGGAAACACCATATATTTT. Protein product: CASSLGTAGNTIYF.